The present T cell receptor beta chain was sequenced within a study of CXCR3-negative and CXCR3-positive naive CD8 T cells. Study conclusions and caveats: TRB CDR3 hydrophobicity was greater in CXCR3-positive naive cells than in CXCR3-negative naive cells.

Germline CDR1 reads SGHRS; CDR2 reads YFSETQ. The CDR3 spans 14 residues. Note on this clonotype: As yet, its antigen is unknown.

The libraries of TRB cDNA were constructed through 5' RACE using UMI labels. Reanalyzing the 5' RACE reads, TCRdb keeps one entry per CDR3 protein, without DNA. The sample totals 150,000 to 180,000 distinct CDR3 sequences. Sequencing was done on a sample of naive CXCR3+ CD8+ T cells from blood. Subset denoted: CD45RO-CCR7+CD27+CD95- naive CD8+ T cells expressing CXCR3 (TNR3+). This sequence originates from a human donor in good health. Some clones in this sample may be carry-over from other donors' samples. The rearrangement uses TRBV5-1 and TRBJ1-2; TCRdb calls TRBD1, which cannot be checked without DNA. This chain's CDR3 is CASSLDSPGYGYTF.